This T cell receptor (beta chain) originates from a study of Ad26.COV2.S vaccination and SARS-CoV-2 variants. Whole-study context: Donor had been placed in the Ad26.COV2.S arm of the COV1001 trial.

Measured with immunoSEQ multiplex PCR; TCRdb has only the in-frame clones, and not every one. The table includes about 450,000 clones, 75% to 90% detected once. Regarding treatment: some 19 received Ad26.COV2.S at low or high dose, single or two shots; a few received placebo; per-sample allocation not given. Collection of the samples took place on day 63 after the first injection of vaccine or placebo. CDR3 length equals 16 residues. Germline-derived CDR1 and CDR2 are SGDLS and YYNGEE. J was trimmed by 3 bases and V by 0 bases; bases with no gene match: 3. This TCR derives from a person aged 18-65 years who received the Ad26.COV2.S COVID-19 vaccine or a placebo. The chain uses TRBV9 and TRBJ2-1; 10 nucleotides agree with TRBD2. Source: peripheral blood, taken in a trial of Ad26.COV2.S vaccine versus placebo. CDR3 sequence: CASSVGGLAVYNEQFF. In DNA, the CDR3 is TGTGCCAGCAGCGTAGGAGGACTAGCGGTCTACAATGAGCAGTTCTTC.